The sequence of this TCR beta chain was determined in a study of T cells after yellow fever vaccination (dated by TCRdb to the late 2010s). For context, the study as a whole: The SMART-Seq v4 Ultra Low Input RNA kit was used to prepare libraries from fractions with low cell numbers. Bulk TCR alpha and beta repertoires were sequenced longitudinally to track T-cell clones before and after primary and booster YFV17D yellow fever vaccination. Two healthy male donors made up the cohort, one aged 18 to 29 years and the other aged 30 to 40 years. Blood was drawn at multiple timepoints before and after primary and secondary immunization, with bulk PBMC replicates and cell subsets isolated. Broad study findings and their caveats: A small fraction of clonotypes showed up in both the CD4 and CD8 compartments, probably as a result of convergent recombination. The secondary T-cell response was found to be weaker but faster than the primary response, with a peak reached on day 5 rather than on day 15. Because only a couple of donors were included in the study, the extent to which the findings can be generalized is limited. Most clones expanded after primary vaccination (almost 97% of CD4 and roughly 88% of CD8) were re-detected after the booster, suggesting that broad memory maintenance occurred. FACS-sorted repertoires could contain abundant contaminating clonotypes from the bulk population, so computational filtering was required.

Per the publication, the treatment or condition label means: live attenuated yellow fever vaccine strain. Two biological replicates of bulk PBMCs were collected at each blood-draw timepoint. A standard Ficoll-Paque protocol was used to isolate PBMCs from peripheral blood. TriZol was used to extract RNA from bulk PBMCs, CD4 and CD8 fractions, and dextramer-positive and dextramer-negative fractions. Cut back by 3 bases and 5 bases, the V and J ends lie 19 bases apart. Its CDR3 holds 16 amino acids, cysteine through phenylalanine. The read is trimmed to its CDR3 DNA, 48 bases read in frame from base 1. Via the germline V gene, CDR1 is SGHAT and CDR2 FQNNGV. The instrument given in TCRdb is Illumina NovaSeq 6000. TCR cDNA was synthesized by 5'RACE template switching, through which a universal primer site and unique molecular identifiers were introduced. Priming of cDNA synthesis was performed from both the TCR alpha and TCR beta constant segments. Library amplification used two PCR steps, and the second PCR step added sample barcodes and sequencing adapters. Sequencing of libraries was performed on Illumina HiSeq 2500 (2x100 bp) or NovaSeq (2x150 bp). Per the original workflow: MIGEC was used to demultiplex reads and collapse the reads into UMI consensus sequences, and MiXCR was used for V(D)J alignment. Clonotypes responding to the vaccine were identified with edgeR on replicate PBMC samples, with the criteria of FDR below 0.01 and a log2 fold change above 5 up to day 15. Each bulk clonotype was labeled CD4 or CD8 based on which sequenced repertoire, CD4 or CD8, contained the clonotype at higher abundance. The public reads were quality trimmed at Q25 with fastp and then assembled into clones with MiXCR by TCRdb, keeping productive beta chains. Identical CDR3 proteins give one entry, which carries the most common genes and DNA. TCRdb's processing, not the authors' own work, is the source of the V and J calls. This sample gives about 320,000 distinct CDR3 sequences in total; approximately 4% of them show up just once. 19% of the sample lies in the top ten.

A remark on this clonotype: Its antigen remains undetermined. Within one base of it there is no much larger clone, and no base qualities were kept.

The rearranged chain carries TRBV11-2 and TRBJ1-2; the D segment cannot be called with confidence. The sequence was collected from a man between 18 and 35 years old who received the YFV17D yellow fever vaccine. The sample consisted of PBMCs, taken 15 days after the yellow fever booster vaccination. CDR3 protein: CASSLAHDRGRYGYTF. The nucleotide sequence is given as TGTGCCAGCAGCTTGGCACACGACCGAGGGAGGTATGGCTACACCTTC.